This TCR beta chain came from a study of control samples from healthy donors and cancer patients. TCRdb's table, derived via immunoSEQ multiplex PCR, lists solely in-frame clones and lacks some. The sample lists 140,000 to 150,000 clones; about 90% were seen once. With V trimmed by 4 bases and J by 3 bases, 1 base remained unmatched. There are 12 residues in the CDR3. Germline V gene data show CDR1 as SGHRS and CDR2 as YFSETQ. V gene TRBV5-1 combines with J gene TRBJ2-7, with TRBD1 matching over 7 bases. The TCR was taken from a man younger than 40 in good health. The sample consisted of blood. This CDR3 reads CASSRDSYEQYF. The CDR3 coding sequence is TGCGCCAGCAGCCGGGACAGCTACGAGCAGTACTTC.